The clone carrying this T cell receptor beta chain was recorded at least ten times. Its antigen is unidentified. This entry is derived from a study of blood T cells in healthy people across ages. The CDR3 has 13 residues. V was clipped by 4 bases and J by 6 bases, with 13 bases between them. Germline V lookup: CDR1 SGHRS, CDR2 YFSETQ. Next came a second PCR, run for about 7 to 12 cycles, which used a sample-barcoded 5' primer along with a J-beta primer mix. MiXCR was run by TCRdb on the 5' RACE reads, yielding one entry per CDR3 protein. Of 800,000 to 950,000 distinct CDR3 sequences in the sample, 48% were seen once. Study results and limitations: Diversity of TCR beta correlated strongly with naive T cell percentage. The recorded TCR beta diversity per million T cells decreased in a roughly linear manner with age. When set beside aged donors, long-lived donors presented more naive CD4+ cells and higher diversity.

Total RNA was isolated from each sample in quantities of at least 6 micrograms. V is TRBV5-1 and J is TRBJ1-1; TRBD1 might be the D (5 bases). The receptor was isolated from a man aged 25 to 40 in good health. Sequencing input: blood. DNA of the CDR3: TGCGCCAGCAGCCTGGGGACTAACCCTGAAGCTTTCTTT. Its protein product is CASSLGTNPEAFF.